This T cell receptor (beta chain) was retrieved from a study of T cell repertoires in cytomegalovirus infection. The wider study: Indications of both CMV infection and matching HLA type were provided by public TCR beta signatures.

A single record per CDR3 protein comes from TCRdb applying MiXCR to the reads. The table shows about a million distinct CDR3 sequences, with around 30% occurring only once. The count of this clonotype is one. Its antigen is as yet unknown. Germline values: CDR1 SEHNR, CDR2 FQNEAQ (reference sequence). The CDR3 totals 15 residues. The V gene lost 6 bases and the J gene lost 1 base, with 16 bases spanning the gap. The chain combines TRBV7-9 with TRBJ2-7, with D perhaps TRBD1 or TRBD2 (5 bases each). The receptor comes from a human donor in good health (CMV status not recorded). Some clones in this sample may be carry-over from other donors' samples. This specimen was cultured CD8+ T cells from PBMCs, taken from culture after CMV antigen stimulation. CDR3 sequence reads: CASRPPGRSSYEQYF. In nucleotides, the CDR3 is TGTGCCAGCAGACCTCCGGGACGGTCGTCCTACGAGCAGTACTTC.